What follows describes a single T cell receptor beta chain. A quantity of about 0.45 to 1 ug RNA underwent reverse transcription using random hexamers. TCRdb re-called the immunoSEQ multiplex PCR reads through MiXCR, storing one row per CDR3 protein. The sample yields about 180,000 distinct CDR3 sequences, roughly 95% seen once. The patients serving as multiple sclerosis controls were treatment-naive. They had stable or active relapsing-remitting disease and fulfilled revised McDonald criteria. These data are taken from a study of CD8 T cells in Susac syndrome. The CDR3 has 15 residues. With 2 bases removed from V and 4 bases from J, the gap between germline ends came to 14 bases. The germline V gene encodes CDR1 MDHEN and CDR2 SYDVKM.

This receptor was identified in a human donor with multiple sclerosis. The rearrangement links TRBV28 to TRBJ2-5, with D possibly matching TRBD2 (6 bases). The sample consisted of CD8+ T cells from PBMCs. CDR3 bases: TGTGCCAGCAGTTTACCCCGGGAGAGGGCAGAGACCCAGTACTTC. It is translated as CASSLPRERAETQYF. The full variable domain, completed using reference TRBV28 and TRBJ2-5, is DVKVTQSSRYLVKRTGEKVFLECVQDMDHENMFWYRQDPGLGLRLIYFSYDVKMKEKGDIPEGYSVSREKKERFSLILESASTNQTSMYLCASSLPRERAETQYFGPGTRLLVL.